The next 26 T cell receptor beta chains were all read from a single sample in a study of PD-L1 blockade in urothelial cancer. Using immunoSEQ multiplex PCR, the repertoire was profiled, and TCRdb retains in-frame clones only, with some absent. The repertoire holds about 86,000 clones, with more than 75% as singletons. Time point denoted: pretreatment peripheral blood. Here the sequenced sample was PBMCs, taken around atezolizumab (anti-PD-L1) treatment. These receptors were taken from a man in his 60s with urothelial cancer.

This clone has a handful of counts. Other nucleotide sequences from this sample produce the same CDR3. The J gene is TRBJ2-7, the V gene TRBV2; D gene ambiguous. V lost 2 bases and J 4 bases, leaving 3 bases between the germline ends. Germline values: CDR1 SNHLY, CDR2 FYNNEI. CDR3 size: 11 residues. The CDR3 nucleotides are TGTGCCAGCAGTGAACAATACGAGCAGTACTTC. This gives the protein CASSEQYEQYF.

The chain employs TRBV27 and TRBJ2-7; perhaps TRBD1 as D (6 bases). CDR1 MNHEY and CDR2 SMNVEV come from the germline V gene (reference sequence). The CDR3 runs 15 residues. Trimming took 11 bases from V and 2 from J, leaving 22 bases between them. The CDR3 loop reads CASLPGQGMPYEQYF. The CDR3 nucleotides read TGTGCCTCACTACCGGGGCAGGGGATGCCCTACGAGCAGTACTTC.

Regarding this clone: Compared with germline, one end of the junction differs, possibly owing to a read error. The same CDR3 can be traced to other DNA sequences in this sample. CDR3 in amino acids: CASSYPGQGSPLHF. The CDR3 DNA reads as TGTGCTAGCAGTTACCCGGGACAGGGATCACCCCTCCACTTT. The chain recombines TRBV6-5 with TRBJ1-6, with TRBD1 matching over 9 bases. The germline gives CDR1 MNHEY, CDR2 SVGAGI. This CDR3 has 14 residues.

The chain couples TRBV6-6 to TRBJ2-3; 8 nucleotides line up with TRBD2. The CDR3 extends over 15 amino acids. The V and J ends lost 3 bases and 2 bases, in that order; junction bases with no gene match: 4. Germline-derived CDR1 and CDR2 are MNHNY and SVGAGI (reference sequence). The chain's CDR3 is CASSYLAGPTDTQYF. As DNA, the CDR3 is TGTGCCAGCAGTTATTTAGCGGGGCCCACAGATACGCAGTATTTT.

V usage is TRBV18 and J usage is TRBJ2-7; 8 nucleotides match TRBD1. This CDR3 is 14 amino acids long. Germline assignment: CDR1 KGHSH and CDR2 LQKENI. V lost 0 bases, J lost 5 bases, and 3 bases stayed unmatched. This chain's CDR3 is CASSPPSGGDEQYF. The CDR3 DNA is TGTGCCAGCTCACCACCGTCAGGGGGCGACGAGCAGTACTTC.

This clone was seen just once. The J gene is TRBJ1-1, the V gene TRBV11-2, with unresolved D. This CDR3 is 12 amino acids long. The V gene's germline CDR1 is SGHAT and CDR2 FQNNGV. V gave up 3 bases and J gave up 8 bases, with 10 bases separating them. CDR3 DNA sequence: TGTGCCAGCAGCTTCCCTGGGGAGGAAGCTTTCTTT. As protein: CASSFPGEEAFF.

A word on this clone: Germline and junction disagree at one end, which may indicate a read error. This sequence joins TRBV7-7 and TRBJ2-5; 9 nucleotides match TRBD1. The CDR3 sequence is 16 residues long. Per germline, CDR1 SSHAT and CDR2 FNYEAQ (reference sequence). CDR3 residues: CASSPHSGQGQETQYF. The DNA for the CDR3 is TGTGCTAGCAGCCCTCATTCCGGACAGGGGCAAGAGACCCAGTACTTC.

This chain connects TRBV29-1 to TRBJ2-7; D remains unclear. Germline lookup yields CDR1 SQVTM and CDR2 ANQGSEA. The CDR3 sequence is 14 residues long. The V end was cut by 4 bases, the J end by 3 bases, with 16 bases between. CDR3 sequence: CSVGSAETYYEQYF. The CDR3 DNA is TGCAGCGTTGGTTCAGCCGAGACATACTACGAGCAGTACTTC.

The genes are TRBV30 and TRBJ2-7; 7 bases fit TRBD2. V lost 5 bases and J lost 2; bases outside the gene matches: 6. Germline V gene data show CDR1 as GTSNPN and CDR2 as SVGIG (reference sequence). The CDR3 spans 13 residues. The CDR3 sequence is CAWGLAEPYEQYF. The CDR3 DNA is TGTGCCTGGGGCCTAGCGGAGCCCTACGAGCAGTACTTC.

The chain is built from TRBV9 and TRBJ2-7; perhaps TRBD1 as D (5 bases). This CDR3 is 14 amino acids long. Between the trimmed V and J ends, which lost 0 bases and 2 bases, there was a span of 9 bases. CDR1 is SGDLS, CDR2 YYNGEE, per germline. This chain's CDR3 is CASSVGGFAYEQYF. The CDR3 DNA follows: TGTGCCAGCAGCGTAGGGGGCTTCGCCTACGAGCAGTACTTC.

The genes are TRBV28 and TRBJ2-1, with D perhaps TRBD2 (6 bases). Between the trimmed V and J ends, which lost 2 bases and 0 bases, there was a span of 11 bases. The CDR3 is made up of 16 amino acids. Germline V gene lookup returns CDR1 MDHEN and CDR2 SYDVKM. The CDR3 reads CASSLGGRSSYNEQFF. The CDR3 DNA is TGTGCCAGCAGTTTAGGAGGGAGGAGCTCCTACAATGAGCAGTTCTTC.

The CDR3 sequence is CASRPSWGMDNSPLHF. Here the CDR3 DNA reads TGTGCCAGCAGACCAAGCTGGGGCATGGATAATTCACCCCTCCACTTT. The V gene is TRBV2, the J gene TRBJ1-6; D perhaps matches TRBD1 (5 bases). Trimming removed 6 bases at V and 5 bases at J, with 17 bases between. Per germline, CDR1 SNHLY and CDR2 FYNNEI. The CDR3 spans 16 residues.

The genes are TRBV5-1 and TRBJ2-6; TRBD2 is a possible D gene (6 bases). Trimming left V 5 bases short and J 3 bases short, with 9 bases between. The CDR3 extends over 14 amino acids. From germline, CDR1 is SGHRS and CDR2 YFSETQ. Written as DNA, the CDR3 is TGCGCCAGCAGTACGGGAGATGGGGCCAACGTCCTGACTTTC. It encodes CASSTGDGANVLTF.

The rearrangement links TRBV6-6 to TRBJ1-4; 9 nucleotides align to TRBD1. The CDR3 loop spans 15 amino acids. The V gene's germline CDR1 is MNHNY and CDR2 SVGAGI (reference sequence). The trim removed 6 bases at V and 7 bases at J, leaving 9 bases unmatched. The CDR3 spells CASRLGQGRIEKLFF. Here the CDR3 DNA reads TGTGCCAGCAGGCTAGGACAGGGGAGAATTGAAAAACTGTTTTTT.

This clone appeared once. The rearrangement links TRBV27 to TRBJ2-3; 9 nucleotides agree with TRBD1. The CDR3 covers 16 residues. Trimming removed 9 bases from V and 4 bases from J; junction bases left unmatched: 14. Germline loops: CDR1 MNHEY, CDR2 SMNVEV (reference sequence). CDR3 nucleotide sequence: TGTGCCAGTCAACGATCCGGGACAGGGAGGGCAGATACGCAGTATTTT. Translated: CASQRSGTGRADTQYF.

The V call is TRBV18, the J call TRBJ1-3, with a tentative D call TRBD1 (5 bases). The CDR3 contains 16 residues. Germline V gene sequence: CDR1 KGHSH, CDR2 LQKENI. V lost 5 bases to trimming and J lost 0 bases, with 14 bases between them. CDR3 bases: TGTGCCAGCTCAGTAGACAGCCAAAACTCTGGAAACACCATATATTTT. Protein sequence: CASSVDSQNSGNTIYF.

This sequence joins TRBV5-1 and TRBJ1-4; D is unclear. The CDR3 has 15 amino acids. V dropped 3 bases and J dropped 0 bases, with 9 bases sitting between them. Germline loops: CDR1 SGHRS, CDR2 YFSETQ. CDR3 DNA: TGCGCCAGCAGCTCGGGGAGAACAACTAATGAAAAACTGTTTTTT. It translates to CASSSGRTTNEKLFF.

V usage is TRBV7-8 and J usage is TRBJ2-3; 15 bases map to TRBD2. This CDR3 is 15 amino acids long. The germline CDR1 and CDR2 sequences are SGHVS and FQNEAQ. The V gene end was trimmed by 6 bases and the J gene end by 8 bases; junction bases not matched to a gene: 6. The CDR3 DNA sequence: TGTGCCAGCAGTGGGACTAGCGGGGGGCTGGGTACGCAGTATTTT. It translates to CASSGTSGGLGTQYF.

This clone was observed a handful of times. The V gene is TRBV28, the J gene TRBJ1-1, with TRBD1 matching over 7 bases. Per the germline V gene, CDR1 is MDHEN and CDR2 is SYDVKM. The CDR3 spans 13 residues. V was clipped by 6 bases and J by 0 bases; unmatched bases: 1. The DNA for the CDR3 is TGTGCCAGCAGGGACAGGATGAACACTGAAGCTTTCTTT. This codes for CASRDRMNTEAFF. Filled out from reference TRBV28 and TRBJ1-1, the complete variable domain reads DVKVTQSSRYLVKRTGEKVFLECVQDMDHENMFWYRQDPGLGLRLIYFSYDVKMKEKGDIPEGYSVSREKKERFSLILESASTNQTSMYLCASRDRMNTEAFFGQGTRLTVV.

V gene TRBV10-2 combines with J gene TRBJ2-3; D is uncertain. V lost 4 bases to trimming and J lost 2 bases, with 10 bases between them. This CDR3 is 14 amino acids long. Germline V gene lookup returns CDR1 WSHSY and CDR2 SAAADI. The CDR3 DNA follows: TGCGCCAGCAGTGCAAGGCGGAACACAGATACGCAGTATTTT. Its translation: CASSARRNTDTQYF.

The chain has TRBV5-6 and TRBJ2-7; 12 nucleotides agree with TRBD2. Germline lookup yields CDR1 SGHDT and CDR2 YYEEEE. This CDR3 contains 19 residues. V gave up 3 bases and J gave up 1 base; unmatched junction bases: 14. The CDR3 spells CASSSSPGLAGTGSYEQYF. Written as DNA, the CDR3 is TGTGCCAGCAGCTCCTCCCCCGGACTAGCGGGGACAGGTTCCTACGAGCAGTACTTC.

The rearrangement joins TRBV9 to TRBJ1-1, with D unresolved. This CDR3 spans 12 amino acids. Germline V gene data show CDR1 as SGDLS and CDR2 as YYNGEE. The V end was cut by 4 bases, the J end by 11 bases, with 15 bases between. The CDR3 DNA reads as TGTGCCAGCAGCTCGACCATAGGAGGGGCTTTCTTT. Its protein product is CASSSTIGGAFF.

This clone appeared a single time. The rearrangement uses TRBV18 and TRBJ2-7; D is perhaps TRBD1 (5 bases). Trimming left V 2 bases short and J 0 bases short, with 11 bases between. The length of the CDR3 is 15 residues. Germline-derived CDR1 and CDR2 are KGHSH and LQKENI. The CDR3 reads CASSPRQLHSYEQYF. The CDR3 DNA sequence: TGTGCCAGCTCACCAAGACAGTTACACTCCTACGAGCAGTACTTC.

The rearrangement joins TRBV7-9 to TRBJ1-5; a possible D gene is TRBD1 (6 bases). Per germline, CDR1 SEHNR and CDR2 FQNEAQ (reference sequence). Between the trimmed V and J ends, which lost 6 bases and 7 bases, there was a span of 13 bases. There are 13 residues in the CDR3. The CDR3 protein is CASSTGLGQPQHF. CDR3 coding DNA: TGTGCCAGCAGTACAGGGCTAGGGCAGCCCCAGCATTTT.

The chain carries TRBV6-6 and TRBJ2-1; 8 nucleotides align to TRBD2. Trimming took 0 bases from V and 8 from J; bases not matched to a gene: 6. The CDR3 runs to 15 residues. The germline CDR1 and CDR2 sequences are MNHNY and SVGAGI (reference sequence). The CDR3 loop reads CASSYSSGGIDEQFF. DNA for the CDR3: TGTGCCAGCAGTTACTCGTCGGGAGGGATCGATGAGCAGTTCTTC.

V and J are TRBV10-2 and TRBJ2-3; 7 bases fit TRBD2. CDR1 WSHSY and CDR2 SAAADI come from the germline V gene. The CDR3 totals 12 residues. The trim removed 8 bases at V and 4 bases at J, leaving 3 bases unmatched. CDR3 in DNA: TGCGCCAGCGCCGCGGGGGCAGATACGCAGTATTTT. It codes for CASAAGADTQYF.